This T cell receptor beta chain comes out of a study of T cell changes during pregnancy in multiple sclerosis. Germline trimming cut 5 bases from V and 7 bases from J; bases unmatched to any gene: 9. The CDR3 contains 16 residues. The germline V gene encodes CDR1 LNHDA and CDR2 SQIVND (reference sequence). TCRdb's copy holds only in-frame clones and misses some; the assay was immunoSEQ multiplex PCR. The sample lists about 89,000 clones, roughly nine tenths seen once, with roughly 2.3% in the top ten. The source material was peripheral blood, sampled after pregnancy. This sequence was found in a female donor in good health, enrolled as a control in a pregnancy study. V usage is TRBV19 and J usage is TRBJ1-5; 12 bases are a match to TRBD1. Here the CDR3 DNA reads TGTGCCAGTAGTTGGGACAGGGGGCGCGGCGGCCAGCCCCAGCATTTT. Its protein product is CASSWDRGRGGQPQHF.